Following are 17 T cell receptor beta chains from one sample sequenced in a study of early T cells in non-severe SARS-CoV-2 infection. Each CDR3 protein gets one entry after TCRdb re-called the 5' RACE reads with MiXCR. This sample has under 95,000 distinct CDR3 sequences, with about 16% found just once. Sequenced input: whole blood. These receptors were collected from an adult who was a healthcare worker with PCR-confirmed SARS-CoV-2 infection or an uninfected control (not recorded which).

Many counts were recorded for this clonotype. The chain combines TRBV20-1 with TRBJ2-1, with 8 bases that match TRBD1. In germline, CDR1 is DFQATT, CDR2 SNEGSKA (reference sequence). There are 15 residues in the CDR3. J was trimmed by 6 bases and V by 6 bases; bases with no gene match: 13. The CDR3 protein is CSAEHLTGVGNEQFF. The CDR3 nucleotides are TGCAGTGCAGAACATCTGACAGGGGTGGGCAATGAGCAGTTCTTC.

The CDR3 sequence: CASSEFIAGKGDNEQFF. The CDR3 nucleotides are TGTGCCAGCAGTGAATTCATAGCGGGGAAGGGGGACAATGAGCAGTTCTTC. The chain employs TRBV25-1 and TRBJ2-1, with 8 bases matching TRBD2. The CDR3 is 17 amino acids. Germline CDR1 is MGHDK and CDR2 is SYGVNS. V lost 1 base to trimming and J lost 5 bases; unmatched junction nucleotides: 10.

This clonotype was detected only a few times. The J gene is TRBJ2-3, the V gene TRBV7-2; perhaps TRBD2 as D (5 bases). Trimming shortened V by 4 bases and J by 8 bases, and 13 bases separated the two germline ends. CDR3 size: 13 residues. Germline assignment: CDR1 SGHTA and CDR2 FQGNSA. CDR3 in amino acids: CASSSGGSGTQYF. CDR3 DNA: TGTGCCAGCAGCTCCGGAGGAAGCGGTACGCAGTATTTT.

The rearrangement uses TRBV20-1 and TRBJ2-7; no reliable D call. Trimming stripped 0 bases from V and 3 bases from J, with 9 bases between. This CDR3 has 13 amino acids. The germline V gene encodes CDR1 DFQATT and CDR2 SNEGSKA (reference sequence). This CDR3 reads CSARDTDHYEQYF. The CDR3 DNA reads TGCAGTGCTAGAGACACCGACCACTACGAGCAGTACTTC.

The chain has TRBV29-1 and TRBJ2-3; no definite D call. The germline CDR1 and CDR2 sequences are SQVTM and ANQGSEA. V lost 4 bases and J 3 bases, leaving 5 bases between the germline ends. The length of the CDR3 is 11 residues. The CDR3 bases are TGCAGCGTTGCCCGGACAGATACGCAGTATTTT. This sequence encodes CSVARTDTQYF.

This chain connects TRBV9 to TRBJ2-1, with D tentatively TRBD1 or TRBD2 (5 bases each). V lost 0 bases, J lost 9 bases, and 10 bases lay in between. The CDR3 length is 13 residues. Looked up from germline, CDR1 is SGDLS and CDR2 is YYNGEE. Here the CDR3 reads CASSVGGAVEQFF. In nucleotides, the CDR3 is TGTGCCAGCAGCGTAGGAGGGGCCGTTGAGCAGTTCTTC. Together with reference TRBV9 and TRBJ2-1, the CDR3 gives the full variable domain: DSGVTQTPKHLITATGQRVTLRCSPRSGDLSVYWYQQSLDQGLQFLIQYYNGEERAKGNILERFSAQQFPDLHSELNLSSLELGDSALYFCASSVGGAVEQFFGPGTRLTVL.

The chain is built from TRBV18 and TRBJ2-3; D is unclear. The germline V gene encodes CDR1 KGHSH and CDR2 LQKENI. The length of the CDR3 is 11 residues. Between the trimmed V and J ends, which lost 5 bases and 2 bases, there was a span of 2 bases. The CDR3 DNA follows: TGTGCCAGCTCAGACACAGATACGCAGTATTTT. Translating gives CASSDTDTQYF. The variable domain in full, with the rest retrieved from reference TRBV18 and TRBJ2-3, is NAGVMQNPRHLVRRRGQEARLRCSPMKGHSHVYWYRQLPEEGLKFMVYLQKENIIDESGMPKERFSAEFPKEGPSILRIQQVVRGDSAAYFCASSDTDTQYFGPGTRLTVL.

The chain uses TRBV7-9 and TRBJ2-7; D unresolved. Trimming stripped 1 base from V and 0 bases from J, with 7 bases between. The CDR3 contains 14 residues. In germline, CDR1 is SEHNR, CDR2 FQNEAQ (reference sequence). The CDR3 nucleotides are TGTGCCAGCAGCTTAGATTCACTCTCCTACGAGCAGTACTTC. This gives the protein CASSLDSLSYEQYF.

The chain is built from TRBV6-1 and TRBJ2-7, with D hard to call. This CDR3 has 13 residues. The V end was cut by 4 bases, the J end by 0 bases, with 7 bases between. Germline loops: CDR1 MNHNS, CDR2 SASEGT. The CDR3 sequence is CASSGPSSYEQYF. CDR3 bases: TGTGCCAGCAGTGGACCCAGCTCCTACGAGCAGTACTTC.

The sample holds many counts of this clonotype. V gene TRBV12-3 or TRBV12-4 combines with J gene TRBJ2-5; 8 nucleotides line up with TRBD2. The ends lost 3 bases at V and 4 bases at J; junction bases unmatched: 7. The CDR3 loop spans 15 amino acids. CDR3 DNA sequence: TGTGCCAGCAGTTTTTTACCGGGAGGGCGAGAGACCCAGTACTTC. It codes for CASSFLPGGRETQYF.

This clonotype showed up many times. The V and J genes are TRBV11-2 and TRBJ2-1, with TRBD2 identical over 8 bases. Per the germline V gene, CDR1 is SGHAT and CDR2 is FQNNGV. V was clipped by 2 bases and J by 6 bases; unmatched bases: 6. The length of the CDR3 is 15 residues. This chain's CDR3 is CASSLITSGGNEQFF. CDR3 nucleotides: TGTGCCAGCAGCTTAATTACTAGCGGAGGCAATGAGCAGTTCTTC.

V and J are TRBV7-2 and TRBJ2-1; TRBD1 might be the D (5 bases). Per germline, CDR1 SGHTA and CDR2 FQGNSA. This CDR3 region has 17 residues. Trimming left V 5 bases short and J 8 bases short, with 25 bases between. For the CDR3, the DNA is TGTGCCAGCAGCCGGACATTTCCCCCCCTTTTGGGTGATGAGCAGTTCTTC. Translating it yields CASSRTFPPLLGDEQFF.

This rearrangement joins TRBV9 to TRBJ2-5; D is perhaps TRBD1 (5 bases). The V gene's germline CDR1 is SGDLS and CDR2 YYNGEE. There are 15 residues in the CDR3. V was shortened by 1 base and J by 0 bases, with 10 bases between the two germline ends. The CDR3 reads CASSVRPTDQETQYF. The DNA for the CDR3 is TGTGCCAGCAGCGTAAGGCCGACAGACCAAGAGACCCAGTACTTC.

A few counts support this clonotype. The CDR3 sequence: CASQYTWGNEQFF. The CDR3 nucleotides are TGTGCCAGTCAATACACCTGGGGTAATGAGCAGTTCTTC. The chain is built from TRBV12-3 or TRBV12-4 and TRBJ2-1; D gene ambiguous. The V end lost 9 bases, the J end lost 7 bases, and 16 bases lay between the germline ends. The CDR3 covers 13 residues.

The chain links TRBV5-1 to TRBJ2-1; D may correspond to TRBD1 or TRBD2 (6 bases each). Trimming took 0 bases from V and 6 from J, leaving 13 bases between them. The CDR3 has 15 amino acids. CDR1 is SGHRS and CDR2 is YFSETQ in the germline V gene. The CDR3 protein is CASSLGGTPINEQFF. The CDR3 bases are TGCGCCAGCAGCTTGGGCGGGACACCAATCAATGAGCAGTTCTTC. Full variable domain (remainder filled in from reference TRBV5-1 and TRBJ2-1): KAGVTQTPRYLIKTRGQQVTLSCSPISGHRSVSWYQQTPGQGLQFLFEYFSETQRNKGNFPGRFSGRQFSNSRSEMNVSTLELGDSALYLCASSLGGTPINEQFFGPGTRLTVL.

The chain has TRBV7-2 and TRBJ1-1; maybe TRBD1 (5 bases). CDR3 length equals 15 residues. Germline V gene data show CDR1 as SGHTA and CDR2 as FQGNSA. Trimming left V 2 bases short and J 4 bases short, with 14 bases between. CDR3 in amino acids: CASSLPGRAGTEAFF. The CDR3, as DNA: TGTGCCAGCAGCTTACCAGGGAGGGCTGGCACTGAAGCTTTCTTT. Based on the CDR3 plus reference TRBV7-2 and TRBJ1-1, the full variable domain is GAGVSQSPSNKVTEKGKDVELRCDPISGHTALYWYRQSLGQGLEFLIYFQGNSAPDKSGLPSDRFSAERTGGSVSTLTIQRTQQEDSAVYLCASSLPGRAGTEAFFGQGTRLTVV.

This chain uses TRBV28 with TRBJ2-4; TRBD2 is a possible D gene (5 bases). Trimming took off 5 bases at V and 9 bases at J, with 11 bases between the two ends. The germline V gene has CDR1 MDHEN and CDR2 SYDVKM. This CDR3 is built from 12 residues. This CDR3 reads CASSAYRGIQYF. CDR3 bases: TGTGCCAGCAGTGCCTACCGGGGCATTCAGTACTTC. Together with reference TRBV28 and TRBJ2-4, the CDR3 gives the full variable domain: DVKVTQSSRYLVKRTGEKVFLECVQDMDHENMFWYRQDPGLGLRLIYFSYDVKMKEKGDIPEGYSVSREKKERFSLILESASTNQTSMYLCASSAYRGIQYFGAGTRLSVL.